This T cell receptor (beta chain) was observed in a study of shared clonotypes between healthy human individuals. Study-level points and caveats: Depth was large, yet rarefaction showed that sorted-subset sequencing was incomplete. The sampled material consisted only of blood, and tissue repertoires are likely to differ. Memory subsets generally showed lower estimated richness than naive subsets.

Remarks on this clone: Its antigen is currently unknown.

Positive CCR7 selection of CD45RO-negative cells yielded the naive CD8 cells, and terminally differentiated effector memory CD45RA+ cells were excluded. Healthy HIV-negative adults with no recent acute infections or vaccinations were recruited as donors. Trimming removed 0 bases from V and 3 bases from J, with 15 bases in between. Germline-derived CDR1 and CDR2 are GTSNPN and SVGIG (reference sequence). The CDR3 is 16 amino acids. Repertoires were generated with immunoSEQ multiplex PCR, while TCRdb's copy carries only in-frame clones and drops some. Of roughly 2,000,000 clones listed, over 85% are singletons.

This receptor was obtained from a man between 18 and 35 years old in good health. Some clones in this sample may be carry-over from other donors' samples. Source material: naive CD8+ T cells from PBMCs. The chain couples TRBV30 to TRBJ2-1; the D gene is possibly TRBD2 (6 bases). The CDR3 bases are TGTGCCTGGAGTGTACAATGGGACTTTGACTACAATGAGCAGTTCTTC. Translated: CAWSVQWDFDYNEQFF.